At least ten counts were recorded for the clone carrying this TCR beta chain. Its antigen is unknown. RNA transcripts were the template for amplifying TCR beta CDR3 regions. HTBI primers were used for first-round RT-PCR of the TCR CDR3. Via MiXCR, TCRdb re-called the multiplex PCR reads, giving one row per CDR3 protein. The sample lists roughly 660,000 distinct CDR3 sequences; roughly a sixth were seen once. This record belongs to a study of T cells in Graves' hyperthyroidism and ophthalmopathy. Study results and limitations: Model-based prediction identified ophthalmopathy a median approximately 6.2 months prior to its onset.

The germline V and J ends were trimmed by 6 bases and 7 bases, with 10 bases remaining between them. The CDR3 totals 12 residues. Uncontrolled infection, other autoimmune disease, pregnancy and lactation each barred patients from inclusion. In making diagnoses, clinical symptoms, serum thyroxine and TRAb, thyroid ultrasound and orbital computed tomography were all used. This sample holds PBMCs from under 11 ml fresh peripheral blood. Source material: blood. This sequence joins TRBV12-3 or TRBV12-4 and TRBJ1-5; D is uncertain. This TCR was sampled from a man in his forties or fifties with Graves' hyperthyroidism. CDR3 in DNA: TGTGCCAGCAGCTTTGAGGGACAGCCCCAGCATTTT. Its protein product is CASSFEGQPQHF.